This entry describes one TCR beta chain. The sample comes from a study of preoperative IRX-2 immunotherapy in early breast cancer. The CDR3 runs 16 residues. CDR1 and CDR2 from the germline V gene are SGHRS and YFSETQ. V was trimmed by 3 bases and J by 0 bases, leaving 14 bases between them. This sample's treatment: preoperative locoregional IRX-2 cytokine immunotherapy. Samples came from a phase Ib trial of preoperative locoregional IRX-2 cytokine immunotherapy. Repertoires were generated with immunoSEQ multiplex PCR, while TCRdb's copy carries only in-frame clones and drops some. Of 40,000 or so clones listed, 85% to 95% are singletons.

The TCR originated in a human donor with breast cancer. The chain links TRBV5-1 to TRBJ2-3; D is possibly TRBD1 (5 bases). Sample: tumor tissue, taken after IRX-2 immunotherapy. CDR3 coding DNA: TGCGCCAGCAGCTCCCCGACAGCGCTTAGCACAGATACGCAGTATTTT. It is translated as CASSSPTALSTDTQYF.